The next 12 T cell receptor beta chains were all read from a single sample in a study of Graves' ophthalmopathy and Graves' hyperthyroidism. RNA transcripts served as template for amplifying TCR beta CDR3 sequences. Second-round multiplex PCR came after a first-round RT-PCR that employed HTBI primers. TCRdb independently ran MiXCR on the multiplex PCR reads; one entry per CDR3 protein. The table has approximately 700,000 distinct CDR3 sequences, 35% to 50% seen once. The specimen was peripheral blood. All receptors derive from an adult man with Graves' ophthalmopathy.

Many counts were recorded for this clonotype. V usage is TRBV20-1 and J usage is TRBJ1-2, with 10 positions matching TRBD1. V was pared by 6 bases and J by 3 bases, with 7 bases of the junction left unmatched. Germline CDR1 reads DFQATT; CDR2 reads SNEGSKA (reference sequence). This CDR3 has 14 residues. The CDR3 region is CSAPTGGSDYGYTF. The CDR3 nucleotides are TGCAGTGCACCGACAGGGGGCTCGGACTATGGCTACACCTTC.

This clonotype was seen at least ten times. The rearrangement uses TRBV6-2 or TRBV6-3 and TRBJ2-5; 7 bases are a match to TRBD2. The CDR3 loop spans 13 amino acids. V lost 5 bases to trimming and J lost 7 bases; unmatched junction nucleotides: 7. In germline, CDR1 is MNHEY, CDR2 SVGEGT. CDR3 sequence reads: CASSTTSRTTQYF. The CDR3 nucleotides are TGTGCCAGCAGTACGACTAGCAGGACGACCCAGTACTTC.

The chain couples TRBV14 to TRBJ2-2; possible D gene TRBD1, 5 bases. The V gene lost 2 bases and the J gene lost 8 bases, with 9 bases spanning the gap. There are 13 residues in the CDR3. Germline CDR1 SGHDN, CDR2 FVKESK. CDR3 loop: CASSQLGAGELFF. CDR3 nucleotide sequence: TGTGCCAGCAGCCAACTAGGGGCGGGGGAGCTGTTTTTT.

The chain uses TRBV2 and TRBJ2-7; 10 bases fit TRBD2. This CDR3 has 16 residues. CDR1 and CDR2 (germline): SNHLY, FYNNEI. With 5 bases clipped from V and 2 bases from J, the junction kept 9 bases outside the gene matches. CDR3 loop: CASSPKAGGDPYEQYF. DNA of the CDR3: TGTGCCAGCAGTCCGAAAGCGGGAGGGGACCCCTACGAGCAGTACTTC. Full variable domain (outside the CDR3, taken from reference TRBV2 and TRBJ2-7): EPEVTQTPSHQVTQMGQEVILRCVPISNHLYFYWYRQILGQKVEFLVSFYNNEISEKSEIFDDQFSVERPDGSNFTLKIRSTKLEDSAMYFCASSPKAGGDPYEQYFGPGTRLTVT.

This clonotype was observed at least ten times. The chain recombines TRBV12-3 or TRBV12-4 with TRBJ1-5; a weak D match, TRBD1 (5 bases). The CDR3 loop spans 15 amino acids. Trimming left V 4 bases short and J 2 bases short, with 12 bases between. The chain's CDR3 is CASSWPGGGNQPQHF. The CDR3 nucleotides read TGTGCCAGCAGTTGGCCTGGGGGGGGCAATCAGCCCCAGCATTTT.

This clonotype came up many times. This chain links TRBV29-1 with TRBJ1-2, with D maybe TRBD1 (5 bases). This CDR3 comprises 13 residues. Looked up from germline, CDR1 is SQVTM and CDR2 is ANQGSEA. The germline V and J ends were trimmed by 1 base and 7 bases, with 13 bases remaining between them. CDR3 in amino acids: CSVEGSGIGGYTF. CDR3 coding DNA: TGCAGCGTTGAAGGGTCAGGGATCGGTGGCTACACCTTC.

This clonotype was picked up a small number of times. A clone one base away is much larger, so this may be a read error. The chain recombines TRBV6-1 with TRBJ1-2; 12 bases fit TRBD1. Germline values: CDR1 MNHNS, CDR2 SASEGT. This CDR3 is 15 amino acids long. V lost 4 bases, J lost 7 bases, and 7 bases stayed unmatched. CDR3 coding DNA: TGTGCCAGCAGTGTTGGGACAGGGGGCGCGGGTGGCTACACCTTC. It codes for CASSVGTGGAGGYTF.

This clonotype was observed a few times. CDR3 in DNA: TGTGCCAGCAGTTTAATGGCTAGCGGGTACGAGCAGTACTTC. This gives the protein CASSLMASGYEQYF. The genes are TRBV12-3 or TRBV12-4 and TRBJ2-7; 8 bases line up with TRBD2. The CDR3 length is 14 residues. V gave up 2 bases and J gave up 4 bases; unmatched junction bases: 4.

This clonotype was observed a few times. The chain joins TRBV3-1 to TRBJ1-1, with 7 bases matching TRBD1. The germline gives CDR1 LGHDT, CDR2 YNNKEL (reference sequence). The length of the CDR3 is 15 residues. After removal of 4 bases from V and 4 bases from J, the junction contained 9 bases not matched to a gene. In DNA form, the CDR3 reads TGTGCCAGCAGCCCCCCTACAGGGGTCGGCACTGAAGCTTTCTTT. Protein product: CASSPPTGVGTEAFF.

This clonotype was detected ten times or more. The CDR3 coding sequence is TGCAGCGTTGAACCTCGGCAGGAGACCCAGTACTTC. Protein product: CSVEPRQETQYF. The rearrangement links TRBV29-1 to TRBJ2-5, with D hard to call. Trimming pared 2 bases from V and 5 bases from J, leaving 9 bases between. The CDR3 totals 12 residues. Germline V gene data show CDR1 as SQVTM and CDR2 as ANQGSEA.

In its sample, this clonotype was seen a few times. CDR3: CASSPIGAGALYGYTF. The CDR3 nucleotides are TGCGCCAGCAGCCCAATAGGTGCAGGAGCCCTCTATGGCTACACCTTC. The chain links TRBV4-3 to TRBJ1-2, with D hard to call. V lost 4 bases, J lost 4 bases, and 19 bases lay in between. Germline assignment: CDR1 LGHNA and CDR2 YSLEER. This CDR3 is built from 16 residues.

This chain uses TRBV10-3 with TRBJ1-4, with D possibly matching TRBD1 (5 bases). Per germline, CDR1 ENHRY and CDR2 SYGVKD. V lost 10 bases to trimming and J lost 8 bases, with 23 bases between them. The CDR3 extends over 15 amino acids. In nucleotides, the CDR3 is TGTGCCAGCAGCTCAATCGGGGCCAGCCGGGAAAAACTGTTTTTT. This translates into CASSSIGASREKLFF.